Listed here are 10 T cell receptor beta chains from one sample, sequenced in a study of human T cells and chemical hapten exposure. TCRdb re-derived calls from the RACE reads in MiXCR, one entry per CDR3 protein. The sample shows roughly 200,000 distinct CDR3 sequences, 20% to 25% of them seen only once. Time point reported: patch test 3, about 24 weeks after DPC sensitization. Regarding treatment: therapeutic diphenylcyclopropenone sensitization with weekly scalp DPC. This specimen consisted of whole blood, obtained in connection with sensitization to the hapten diphenylcyclopropenone (DPC). The receptors shown here come from a woman aged 40-49 years with alopecia areata. Some clones in this sample may be carry-over from other donors' samples.

The chain employs TRBV6-2 or TRBV6-3 and TRBJ2-7, with 13 bases identical to TRBD2. Germline CDR1 MNHEY, CDR2 SVGEGT. This CDR3 is built from 15 residues. Unmatched junction bases numbered 12, after V lost 8 bases and J lost 8 bases. This chain's CDR3 is CASLSPGTSGNKQYF. The CDR3 nucleotides are TGTGCCAGCCTCTCGCCCGGGACTAGCGGGAACAAGCAGTACTTC.

This clonotype has at least ten counts. The junction departs from the called germline gene at one end, perhaps through a read error. This sequence joins TRBV7-7 and TRBJ2-1; a possible D gene is TRBD2 (6 bases). This CDR3 spans 13 amino acids. Per the germline V gene, CDR1 is SSHAT and CDR2 is FNYEAQ (reference sequence). CDR3 DNA: TGTGCTAGCAGCTTAGGTGGCGGGGATGAGCAGTTCTTC. Protein: CASSLGGGDEQFF.

This chain uses TRBV3-1 with TRBJ2-1, with 10 bases fitting TRBD1. J lost 8 bases, V lost 1 base, and 5 bases had no gene match. The CDR3 is 15 amino acids. Germline V gene lookup returns CDR1 LGHDT and CDR2 YNNKEL (reference sequence). The CDR3 nucleotides are TGTGCCAGCAGCCAAGGACAGGGGGCTGGGTATGAGCAGTTCTTC. Translation: CASSQGQGAGYEQFF.

This chain connects TRBV18 to TRBJ1-1; possible D gene TRBD1, 5 bases. The CDR3 loop spans 15 amino acids. The V end lost 0 bases, the J end lost 1 base, and 9 bases lay between the germline ends. Germline lookup yields CDR1 KGHSH and CDR2 LQKENI. CDR3 coding DNA: TGTGCCAGCTCACCACCGGCAGGACAGAACACTGAAGCTTTCTTT. It encodes CASSPPAGQNTEAFF.

The chain combines TRBV12-3 or TRBV12-4 with TRBJ2-7, with D uncertain. The CDR3 spans 13 residues. V lost 6 bases to trimming and J lost 3 bases, with 12 bases between them. The CDR3 region is CASSPYLNYEQYF. DNA of the CDR3: TGTGCCAGCAGCCCCTACCTTAACTACGAGCAGTACTTC.

There are a few counts of this clonotype. The chain recombines TRBV29-1 with TRBJ2-7; 11 nucleotides match TRBD1. Germline V lookup: CDR1 SQVTM, CDR2 ANQGSEA. After removal of 6 bases from V and 5 bases from J, the junction contained 6 bases not matched to a gene. The CDR3 is 13 amino acids. This CDR3 is CSVRDRGFNEQYF. CDR3 DNA: TGCAGCGTCCGGGACAGGGGGTTCAACGAGCAGTACTTC.

J is TRBJ2-6 and V is TRBV3-1; D is possibly TRBD2 (5 bases). Germline CDR1 is LGHDT and CDR2 is YNNKEL (reference sequence). There are 19 residues in the CDR3. Trimming removed 0 bases from V and 2 bases from J, with 17 bases in between. CDR3 residues: CASSQDPPTPRAGANVLTF. CDR3 in DNA: TGTGCCAGCAGCCAAGACCCCCCCACACCGAGGGCTGGGGCCAACGTCCTGACTTTC.

Remarks on this clonotype: A much bigger clone sits one base away, suggesting this may be a read error. J is TRBJ2-5 and V is TRBV28, with 9 bases fitting TRBD1. Germline CDR1 is MDHEN and CDR2 is SYDVKM. J gave up 7 bases and V 6 bases, and 21 bases lay outside the gene matches. The length of the CDR3 is 18 residues. The CDR3 coding sequence is TGTGCCAGCAGCCCAATTGGACAGGGGACCCTCGGGGTAGGGACCCAGTACTTC. Amino acid sequence: CASSPIGQGTLGVGTQYF.

J is TRBJ2-1 and V is TRBV6-1, with a possible D match to TRBD1 (6 bases). V lost 4 bases and J lost 0, with 10 bases in between. The germline V gene encodes CDR1 MNHNS and CDR2 SASEGT. This CDR3 has 15 amino acids. The CDR3 here is CASSVQGISYNEQFF. In DNA form, the CDR3 reads TGTGCCAGCAGTGTACAGGGCATCTCCTACAATGAGCAGTTCTTC.

This clonotype was seen more than once but under ten times. The rearrangement links TRBV10-3 to TRBJ2-3; D call uncertain. CDR3 length: 15 amino acids. V lost 6 bases and J 4 bases, leaving 17 bases between the germline ends. Germline assignment: CDR1 ENHRY and CDR2 SYGVKD. The CDR3 DNA is TGTGCCATCAGCATAGGTAGAGAGGTCCCAGATACGCAGTATTTT. Its protein product is CAISIGREVPDTQYF.